This TCR beta chain was documented in a study of identical twins (TCRdb year 2016). Describing the broader study: To test whether fetal clonotypes persist, the study used deep sequencing on TCR alpha and beta repertoires from monozygotic twins, unrelated adults of various ages, and cord blood. To rule out contamination, replicate twin experiments were performed at different times with different library preparation protocols.

All donors were healthy Caucasians. Three pairs of female monozygotic twins, all aged roughly 18 to 30 years, were included in the twin cohort. Miltenyi CD45RO+ enrichment and human naive T-cell isolation kits were used to isolate memory (CD45RO+) and naive T cells from PBMC. What the study reported, not specific to this receptor: Out-of-frame TCR alpha sharing in monozygotic twins was systematically underestimated by recombination models, whereas sharing between unrelated individuals was in agreement with the recombination models. Conclusions relied on cross-sectional statistical analysis, since the same donors could not be followed over many years. Abundant cord blood beta clonotypes had fewer insertions, young adult naive repertoires showed a similar but weaker trend, and memory repertoires showed no such trend. Zero-insertion analyses could be partly confounded by invariant T cells such as MAIT and iNKT, although diverse VJ usage argued against such confounding for most clonotypes. Compared with coincidental sharing between unrelated individuals, out-of-frame TCR alpha sequences shared between twins had an excess of sequences with low generation probability. Excess twin sharing in beta out-of-frame sequences was weaker because fewer shared sequences lowered the signal-to-noise ratio.

For CDR1 and CDR2, the germline V gene (reference sequence) lists WNHNN and SYGVQD. There are 16 amino acids in the CDR3, from cysteine to phenylalanine inclusive. The CDR3 DNA has 48 bases and is translated from base 1. The germline V and J ends show losses of 0 bases and 4 bases respectively, and no gene match explains 2 bases of the junction. As to this clonotype: The antigen it binds to is not known. No per-base quality is available; no much larger clone lies one base away.

The library was obtained by 5' RACE. Instrument used: Illumina HiSeq 2000. Template switching introduced a universal primer binding site; the final cDNA contained a unique molecular identifier, enabling accurate counting of TCR cDNA molecules. Specific primers in the conserved constant-segment region were used to synthesize first-strand cDNA for the TCR alpha and beta chains. To control for contamination, every cDNA library was double barcoded, receiving both a SMART-Mk sample barcode and Illumina barcodes. TruSeq adapter sequences along with Illumina sample barcodes were introduced in two successive PCR steps. TCR alpha and beta cDNA libraries were sequenced on the Illumina HiSeq platform with custom primers. As for how the authors treated the data: Raw reads were processed with MiGEC to extract unique molecular identifiers, and MiXCR was used to determine CDR3 positions. Recombination models were inferred per individual with the repgenHMM and IGoR tools using an EM algorithm. Shared clonotype analysis was performed with the tcR package in R, normalizing sharing by the product of cloneset sizes. Out-of-frame nonproductive sequences were analyzed to study raw recombination free of thymic and clonal selection effects. TCRdb redid the processing of the public reads, applying fastp at Q25 and MiXCR, and retained in-frame beta chains. Merged by CDR3 protein, the rows form single entries marked with the most common genes and DNA. These V and J calls rely on TCRdb rather than the paper's analysis. The sample table shows 250,000 or so distinct CDR3 sequences, and 10% to 15% are seen once. About 4% of the sample rests with the top ten.

The same data also contributed to another study, on yellow fever vaccine responses in identical twins. The second study's authors report: According to the authors, the vaccine-induced T cell response in identical twins seemed to be partly convergent and partly specific to each individual. The study precisely tracked vaccine-responding T cell clones in identical twins.

Input material: memory (CD45RO+) T cells sorted from blood. Per the publication, the cell subset or site label means: CD45RO+ enriched T cells. The TCR was taken from a woman between 18 and 29 years old in good health. The chain is encoded by TRBV10-1 joined to TRBJ2-5, with 13 junctional bases fitting TRBD2. The sequenced DNA is TGCGCCAGCAGTGAGTCGGGACTAGCGGGAAGAGAGACCCAGTACTTC. It codes for CASSESGLAGRETQYF.